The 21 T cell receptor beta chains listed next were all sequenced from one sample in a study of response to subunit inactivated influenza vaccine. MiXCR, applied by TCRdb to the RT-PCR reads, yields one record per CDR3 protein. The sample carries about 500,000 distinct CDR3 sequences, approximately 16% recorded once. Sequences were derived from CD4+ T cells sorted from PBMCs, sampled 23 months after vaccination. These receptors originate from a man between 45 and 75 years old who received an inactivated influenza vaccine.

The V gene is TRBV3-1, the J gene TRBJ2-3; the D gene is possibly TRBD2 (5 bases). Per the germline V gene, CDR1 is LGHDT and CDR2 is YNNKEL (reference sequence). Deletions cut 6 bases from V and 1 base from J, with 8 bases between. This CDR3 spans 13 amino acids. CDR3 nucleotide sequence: TGTGCCAGCAGACTAGAGGGCACAGATACGCAGTATTTT. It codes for CASRLEGTDTQYF.

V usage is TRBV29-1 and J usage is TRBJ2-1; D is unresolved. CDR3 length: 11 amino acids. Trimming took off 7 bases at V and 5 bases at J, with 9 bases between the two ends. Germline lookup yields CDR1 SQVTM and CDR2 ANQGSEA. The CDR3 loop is CSGEGDNEQFF. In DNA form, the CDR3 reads TGCAGCGGCGAAGGAGACAATGAGCAGTTCTTC.

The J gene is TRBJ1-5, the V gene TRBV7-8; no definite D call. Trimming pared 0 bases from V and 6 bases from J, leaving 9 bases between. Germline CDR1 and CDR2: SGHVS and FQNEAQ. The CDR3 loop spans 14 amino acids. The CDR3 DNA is TGTGCCAGCAGCTTAGCCTCCCTAGGTCAGCCCCAGCATTTT. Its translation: CASSLASLGQPQHF. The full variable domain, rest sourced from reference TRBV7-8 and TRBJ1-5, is GAGVSQSPRYKVAKRGQDVALRCDPISGHVSLFWYQQALGQGPEFLTYFQNEAQLDKSGLPSDRFFAERPEGSVSTLKIQRTQQEDSAVYLCASSLASLGQPQHFGDGTRLSIL.

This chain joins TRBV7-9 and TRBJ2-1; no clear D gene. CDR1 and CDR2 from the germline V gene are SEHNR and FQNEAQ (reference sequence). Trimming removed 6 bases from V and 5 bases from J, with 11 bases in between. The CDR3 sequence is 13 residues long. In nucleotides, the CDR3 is TGTGCCAGCAGAGTTAGGGTGGACAATGAGCAGTTCTTC. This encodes CASRVRVDNEQFF.

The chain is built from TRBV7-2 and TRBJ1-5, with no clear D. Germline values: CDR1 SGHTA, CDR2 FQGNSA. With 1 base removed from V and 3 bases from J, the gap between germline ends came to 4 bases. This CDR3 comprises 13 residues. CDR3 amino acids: CASSLEANQPQHF. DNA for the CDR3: TGTGCCAGCAGCTTAGAGGCCAATCAGCCCCAGCATTTT.

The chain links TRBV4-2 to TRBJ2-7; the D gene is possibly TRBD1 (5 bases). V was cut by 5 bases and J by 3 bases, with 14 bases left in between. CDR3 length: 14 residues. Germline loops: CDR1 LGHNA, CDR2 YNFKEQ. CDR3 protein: CASSGRAQGYEQYF. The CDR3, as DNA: TGTGCCAGCAGCGGTAGGGCTCAGGGCTACGAGCAGTACTTC.

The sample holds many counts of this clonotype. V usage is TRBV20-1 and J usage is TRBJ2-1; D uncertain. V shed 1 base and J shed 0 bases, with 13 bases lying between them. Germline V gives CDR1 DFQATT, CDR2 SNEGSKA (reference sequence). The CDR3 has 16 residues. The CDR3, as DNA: TGCAGTGCTAGAGCCCTCGGGTTGAGCTCCTACAATGAGCAGTTCTTC. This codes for CSARALGLSSYNEQFF.

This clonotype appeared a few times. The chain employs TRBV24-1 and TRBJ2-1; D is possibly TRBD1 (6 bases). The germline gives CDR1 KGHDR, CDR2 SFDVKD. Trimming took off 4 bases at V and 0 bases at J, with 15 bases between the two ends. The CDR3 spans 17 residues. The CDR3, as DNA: TGTGCCACCAGTGAGGTTACAGGGACGAGCTCCTACAATGAGCAGTTCTTC. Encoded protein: CATSEVTGTSSYNEQFF.

CDR3 region: CAISDITYEQYF. As DNA, the CDR3 is TGTGCCATCAGTGACATAACCTACGAGCAGTACTTC. The J gene is TRBJ2-7, the V gene TRBV10-3; D is uncertain. Trimming removed 3 bases from V and 2 bases from J, with 5 bases in between. This CDR3 is 12 amino acids long. Germline lookup yields CDR1 ENHRY and CDR2 SYGVKD.

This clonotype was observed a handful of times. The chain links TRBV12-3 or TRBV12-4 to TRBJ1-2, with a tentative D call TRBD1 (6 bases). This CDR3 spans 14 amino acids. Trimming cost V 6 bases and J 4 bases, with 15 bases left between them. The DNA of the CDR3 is TGTGCCAGCAGCCGAGGACAGTCCATCTATGGCTACACCTTC. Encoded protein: CASSRGQSIYGYTF.

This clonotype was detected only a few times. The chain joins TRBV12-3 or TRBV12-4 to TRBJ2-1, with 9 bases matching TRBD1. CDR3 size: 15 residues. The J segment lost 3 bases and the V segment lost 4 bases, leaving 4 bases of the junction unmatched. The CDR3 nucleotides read TGTGCCAGCAGTTCCGACAGGGGGGTCTACAATGAGCAGTTCTTC. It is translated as CASSSDRGVYNEQFF.

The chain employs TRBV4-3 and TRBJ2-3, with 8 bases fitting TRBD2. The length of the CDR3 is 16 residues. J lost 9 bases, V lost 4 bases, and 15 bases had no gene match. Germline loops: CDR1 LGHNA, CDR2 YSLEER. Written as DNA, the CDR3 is TGCGCCAGCAGCCCCCGCTTCGGGGGGGTGGCTAACACGCAGTATTTT. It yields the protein CASSPRFGGVANTQYF.

CDR3 amino acids: CSARKQLEREQYF. CDR3 DNA sequence: TGCAGTGCTAGAAAACAGCTGGAACGCGAGCAGTACTTC. This sequence joins TRBV20-1 and TRBJ2-7; D gene uncertain. Trimming cost V 2 bases and J 6 bases, with 14 bases left between them. The germline CDR1 and CDR2 sequences are DFQATT and SNEGSKA (reference sequence). The CDR3 has 13 amino acids.

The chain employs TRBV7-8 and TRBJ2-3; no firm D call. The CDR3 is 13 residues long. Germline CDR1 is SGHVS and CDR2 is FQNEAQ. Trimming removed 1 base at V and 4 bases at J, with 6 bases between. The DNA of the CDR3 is TGTGCCAGCAGCTTAGTTTTCGCAGATACGCAGTATTTT. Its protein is CASSLVFADTQYF.

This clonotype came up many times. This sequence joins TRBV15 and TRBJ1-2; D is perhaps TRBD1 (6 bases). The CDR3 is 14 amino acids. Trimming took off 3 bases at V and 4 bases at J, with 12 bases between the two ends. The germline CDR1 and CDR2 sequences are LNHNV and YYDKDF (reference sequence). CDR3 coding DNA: TGTGCCACCAGCAGGAGGGGGGAAGGCTATGGCTACACCTTC. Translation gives CATSRRGEGYGYTF.

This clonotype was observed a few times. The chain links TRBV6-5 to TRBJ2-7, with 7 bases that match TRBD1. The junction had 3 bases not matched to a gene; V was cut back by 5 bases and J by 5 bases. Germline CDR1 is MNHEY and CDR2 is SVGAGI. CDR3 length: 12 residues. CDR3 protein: CASSVQGDEQYF. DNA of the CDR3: TGTGCCAGCAGTGTCCAGGGGGACGAGCAGTACTTC.

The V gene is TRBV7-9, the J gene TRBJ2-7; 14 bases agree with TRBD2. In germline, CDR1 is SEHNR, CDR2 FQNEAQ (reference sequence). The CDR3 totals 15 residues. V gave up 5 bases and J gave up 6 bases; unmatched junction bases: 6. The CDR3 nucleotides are TGTGCCAGCAGCATGACTAGCGGGGGGGCAATCGAGCAGTACTTC. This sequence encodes CASSMTSGGAIEQYF.

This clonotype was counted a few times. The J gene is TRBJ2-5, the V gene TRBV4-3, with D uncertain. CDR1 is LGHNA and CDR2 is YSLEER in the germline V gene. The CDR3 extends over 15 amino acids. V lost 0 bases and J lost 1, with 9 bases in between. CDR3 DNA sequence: TGCGCCAGCAGCCAAGATATGTCAGGCCAAGAGACCCAGTACTTC. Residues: CASSQDMSGQETQYF.

CDR3 protein: CSAQKFGGAGGNTIYF. Here the CDR3 DNA reads TGCAGTGCCCAAAAGTTTGGGGGGGCGGGTGGAAACACCATATATTTT. This rearrangement joins TRBV20-1 to TRBJ1-3; maybe TRBD1 (6 bases). V was shortened by 6 bases and J by 3 bases, with 21 bases between the two germline ends. This CDR3 has 16 residues. Germline-derived CDR1 and CDR2 are DFQATT and SNEGSKA (reference sequence).

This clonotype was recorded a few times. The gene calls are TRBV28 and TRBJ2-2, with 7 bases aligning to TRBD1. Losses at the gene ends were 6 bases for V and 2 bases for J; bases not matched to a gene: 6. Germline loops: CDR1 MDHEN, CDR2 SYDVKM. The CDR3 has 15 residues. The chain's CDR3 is CASRTGQPNTGELFF. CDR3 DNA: TGTGCCAGCAGAACGGGACAGCCTAACACCGGGGAGCTGTTTTTT.

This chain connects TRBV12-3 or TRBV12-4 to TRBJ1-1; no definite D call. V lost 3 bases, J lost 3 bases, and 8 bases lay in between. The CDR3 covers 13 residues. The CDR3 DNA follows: TGTGCCAGCAGTTTTCAGCGGCACACTGAAGCTTTCTTT. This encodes CASSFQRHTEAFF.